These T cell receptor beta chains were read from a single sample in a study of CD8 T cells in ankylosing spondylitis. MiXCR, run by TCRdb on the 5' RACE reads, gives a single entry per CDR3 protein. Of tens of thousands of distinct CDR3 sequences listed, approximately 10% are singletons. The specimen sequenced was blood, either unsorted or a sorted T cell fraction (not recorded which). The source of these receptors is a male donor with ankylosing spondylitis or in good health (not recorded which). The conserved cysteine and the conserved F or W are not part of the CDR3 here. The order of the fields is V gene, J gene, CDR3 protein.

TRBV12-3/TRBV12-4	TRBJ2-1	ASRSGVASSYNEQF
TRBV6-5	TRBJ1-1	ASSYSRQGIMNTEAF
TRBV20-1	TRBJ2-5	SAPVPKETQY
TRBV29-1	TRBJ2-2	SVLDSYRTPGSCF
TRBV5-1	TRBJ1-1	ASSYGGAGNTEAF
TRBV5-1	TRBJ1-2	ASSFRTGGANYGYT
TRBV5-1	TRBJ2-7	ASSLKKQGVLDEQY
TRBV5-1	TRBJ2-3	ASSWTGETDTQY
TRBV5-1	TRBJ2-6	ASSASGTGVNVLT
TRBV29-1	TRBJ1-4	SVNDWEEEKLF
TRBV5-1	TRBJ1-4	ASSDRQGGEKLF
TRBV12-3/TRBV12-4	TRBJ2-7	ASSLGYGTLIAYEQY
TRBV21-1	TRBJ1-5	PTGGRYSNQPQH
TRBV3-1	TRBJ1-5	ASSQDFPGGNQPQH
TRBV20-1	TRBJ1-5	SARSGQGAHQPQH
TRBV28	TRBJ1-5	ASIPRAEQPQH
TRBV3-1	TRBJ1-4	ASSPSGTGWEKLF
TRBV28	TRBJ1-1	ASSHPRNTEAF
TRBV19	TRBJ2-3	ATKEARGLGTQY
TRBV29-1	TRBJ2-3	SVATSGGRDTQY
TRBV10-3	TRBJ2-7	ATQVGTSAFGHLYEQY
TRBV9	TRBJ1-5	ASSPTGGADQPQH
TRBV12-3/TRBV12-4	TRBJ1-1	ASSQLNGVTEAF
TRBV12-5	TRBJ1-2	ASGLGSEGAYGYT
TRBV18	TRBJ1-1	ASSLKTGTGGPGSLEAF
TRBV7-2	TRBJ2-3	ASRSTGPADTQY
TRBV3-1	TRBJ2-1	ASCQGSSGGARQF